This T cell receptor beta chain was found in a study of molecular identifiers for immune sequencing clone quantification. The use of previously described methods and listed TCR primers produced the bulk TCR libraries. TCRdb re-called the PCR reads with MiXCR, one entry per CDR3 protein. Of approximately 550,000 distinct CDR3 sequences listed, less than 30% are singletons. Looked up from germline, CDR1 is SGHAT and CDR2 is FQNNGV. There are 14 residues in the CDR3. Trimming removed 2 bases at V and 0 bases at J, with 7 bases between. This clonotype was recorded at least ten times. The chain uses TRBV11-2 and TRBJ2-5; D call uncertain. The source is a human donor in good health. Some libraries in this study had Jurkat cell RNA spiked in. The sample taken for sequencing was naive CD8+ T cells from blood, with Jurkat cell RNA spiked in. Subset denoted: FACS-sorted CD8+CD4-CCR7+CD45RA+ naive T cells. CDR3 DNA sequence: TGTGCCAGCAGCTTATCTATGAACCAAGAGACCCAGTACTTC. It codes for CASSLSMNQETQYF.